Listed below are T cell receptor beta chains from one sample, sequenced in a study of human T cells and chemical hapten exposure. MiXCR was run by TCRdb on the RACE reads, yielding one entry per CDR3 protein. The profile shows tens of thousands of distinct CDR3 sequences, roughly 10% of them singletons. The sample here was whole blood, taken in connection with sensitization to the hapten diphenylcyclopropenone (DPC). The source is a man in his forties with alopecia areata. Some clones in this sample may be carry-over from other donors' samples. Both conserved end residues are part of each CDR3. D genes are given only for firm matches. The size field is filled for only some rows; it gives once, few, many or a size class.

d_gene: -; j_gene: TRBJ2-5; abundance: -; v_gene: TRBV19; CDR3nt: TGTGCCAGTAGTATGTTCGAAAGTTTGAAGACCCAGTACTTC; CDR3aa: CASSMFESLKTQYF
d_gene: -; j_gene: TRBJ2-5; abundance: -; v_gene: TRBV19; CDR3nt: TGTGCCAGTAGTATAGGCCAGGGCGGAGAGACCCAGTACTTC; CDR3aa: CASSIGQGGETQYF
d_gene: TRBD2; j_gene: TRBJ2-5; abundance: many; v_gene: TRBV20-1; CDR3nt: TGCAGTGCTAGACGACTAGCGGGAGGGTACCAAGAGACCCAGTACTTC; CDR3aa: CSARRLAGGYQETQYF
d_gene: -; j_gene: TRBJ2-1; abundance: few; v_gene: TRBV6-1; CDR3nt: TGTGCCAGCAGTAAGACTGAAGGGGCCAGGTCCTACAATGAGCAGTTCTTC; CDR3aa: CASSKTEGARSYNEQFF
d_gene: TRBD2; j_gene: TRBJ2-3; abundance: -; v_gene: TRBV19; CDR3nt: TGTGCCAGTAGTATCCCGACTAGCGGGAGCACAGATACGCAGTATTTT; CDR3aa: CASSIPTSGSTDTQYF
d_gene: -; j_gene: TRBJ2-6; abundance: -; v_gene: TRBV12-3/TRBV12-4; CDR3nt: TGTGCCAGCAGTAGTGGCCGGGTTTCTGGGGCCAACGTCCTGACTTTC; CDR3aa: CASSSGRVSGANVLTF
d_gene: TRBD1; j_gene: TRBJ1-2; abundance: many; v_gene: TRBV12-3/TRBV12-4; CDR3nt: TGTGCCAGCAGTTTGACAGGGTCTTATGGCTACACCTTC; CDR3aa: CASSLTGSYGYTF
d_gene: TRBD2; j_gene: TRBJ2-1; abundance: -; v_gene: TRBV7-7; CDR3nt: TGTGCTAGCAGCCCGACTAGCGGGAGGCTCTGGGATGAGCAGTTCTTC; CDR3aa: CASSPTSGRLWDEQFF
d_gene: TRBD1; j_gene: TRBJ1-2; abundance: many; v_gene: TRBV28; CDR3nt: TGTGCCAGCAGTCCCCCCTCGACAGGGTTCAACACCTTC; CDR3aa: CASSPPSTGFNTF
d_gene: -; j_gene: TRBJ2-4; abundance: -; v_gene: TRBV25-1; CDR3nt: TGTGCCAGCAGTTCCACAATAGCCAAAAACATTCAGTACTTC; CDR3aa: CASSSTIAKNIQYF
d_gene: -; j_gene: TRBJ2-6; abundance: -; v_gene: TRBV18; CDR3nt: TGTGCCAGCTCACCACTGGGGTCGGGGGCCAACGTCCTGACTTTC; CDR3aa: CASSPLGSGANVLTF
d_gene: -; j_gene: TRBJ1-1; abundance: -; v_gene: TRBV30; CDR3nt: TGTGCCTGGAGCGAGGGTAACACTGAAGCTTTCTTT; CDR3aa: CAWSEGNTEAFF
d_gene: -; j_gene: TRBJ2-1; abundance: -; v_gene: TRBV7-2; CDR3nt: TGTGCCAGCGCGTCCGCTTCCTACAATGAGCAGTTCTTC; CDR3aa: CASASASYNEQFF
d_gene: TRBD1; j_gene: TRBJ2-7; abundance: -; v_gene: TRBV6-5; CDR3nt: TGTGCCAGCAGCCTCCCCGGGACAGGGACCTACGAGCAGTACTTC; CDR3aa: CASSLPGTGTYEQYF
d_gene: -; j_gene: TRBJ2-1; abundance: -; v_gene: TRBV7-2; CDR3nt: TGTGCCAGCAGCTTATGGGGCATAACCGCTGCGGAGCAGTTCTTC; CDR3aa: CASSLWGITAAEQFF
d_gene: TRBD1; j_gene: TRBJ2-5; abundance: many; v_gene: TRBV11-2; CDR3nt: TGTGCCAGCAGCATGGACAGGAGCCAAGAGACCCAGTACTTC; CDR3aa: CASSMDRSQETQYF
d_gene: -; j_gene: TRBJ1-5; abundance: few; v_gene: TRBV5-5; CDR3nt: TGTGCCAGCAGCTTCAACAGTGGCAATCAGCCCCAGCATTTT; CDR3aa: CASSFNSGNQPQHF
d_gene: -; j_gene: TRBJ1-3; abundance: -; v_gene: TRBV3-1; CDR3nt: TGTGCCAGCAGCCAAGATGGAGGGTTCGGAAACACCATATATTTT; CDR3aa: CASSQDGGFGNTIYF
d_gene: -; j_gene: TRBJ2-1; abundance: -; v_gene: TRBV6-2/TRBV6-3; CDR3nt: TGTGCCAGCAGTGAGGTAGTGTGGAATGAGCAGTTCTTC; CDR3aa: CASSEVVWNEQFF
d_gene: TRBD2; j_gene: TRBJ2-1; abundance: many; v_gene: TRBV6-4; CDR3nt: TGTGCCAGCAGTGAGGGACTAGCGGGAGCAGGCAATGAGCAGTTCTTC; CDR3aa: CASSEGLAGAGNEQFF
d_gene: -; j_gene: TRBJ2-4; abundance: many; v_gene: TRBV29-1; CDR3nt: TGCAGCGTTGAAGCCGAGACCAAAAACATTCAGTACTTC; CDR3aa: CSVEAETKNIQYF
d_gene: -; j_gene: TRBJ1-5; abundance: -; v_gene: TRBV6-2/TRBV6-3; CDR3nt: TGTGCCAGCAACTTGTATGGGGGGGGCAATCAGCCCCAGCATTTT; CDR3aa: CASNLYGGGNQPQHF
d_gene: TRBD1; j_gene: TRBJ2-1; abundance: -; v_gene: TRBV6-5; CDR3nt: TGTGCCAGCAGTTACTCGAAAGGGGGCAGCTACAATGAGCAGTTCTTC; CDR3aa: CASSYSKGGSYNEQFF
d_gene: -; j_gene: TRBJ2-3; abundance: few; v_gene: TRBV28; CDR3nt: TGTGCCAGCAGTCTAGGGACACGGCTAGCGTATTTT; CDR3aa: CASSLGTRLAYF
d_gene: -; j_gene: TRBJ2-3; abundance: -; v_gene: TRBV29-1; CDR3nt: TGCAGCGTTGATTCGGGGGCTGCAACAGATACGCAGTATTTT; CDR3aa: CSVDSGAATDTQYF
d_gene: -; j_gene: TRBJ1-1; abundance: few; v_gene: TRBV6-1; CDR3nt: TGTGCCAGCAGCCGAGACGGGGGGTTCACTGAAGCTTTCTTT; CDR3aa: CASSRDGGFTEAFF
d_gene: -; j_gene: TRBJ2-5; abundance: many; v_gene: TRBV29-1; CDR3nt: TGCAGCGTTGAAATGGTAGAGACCCAGTACTTC; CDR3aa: CSVEMVETQYF
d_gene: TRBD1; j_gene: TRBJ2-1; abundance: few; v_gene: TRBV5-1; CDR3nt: TGCGCCAGCAGCTGGACAGGGGGGGGTGAGCAGTTCTTC; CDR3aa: CASSWTGGGEQFF
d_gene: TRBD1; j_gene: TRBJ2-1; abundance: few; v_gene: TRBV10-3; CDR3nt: TGTGCCATCAGTGATGAGGACAGGGCCTACAATGAGCAGTTCTTC; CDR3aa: CAISDEDRAYNEQFF
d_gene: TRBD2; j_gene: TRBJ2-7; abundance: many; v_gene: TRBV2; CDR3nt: TGTGCCAGCACAGGCGGGAGGAGCTCCTACGAGCAGTACTTC; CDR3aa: CASTGGRSSYEQYF
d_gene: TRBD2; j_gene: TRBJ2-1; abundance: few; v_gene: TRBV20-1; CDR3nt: TGCAGTGCTAGGGCCGGGACTAGCGGATACAATGAGCAGTTCTTC; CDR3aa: CSARAGTSGYNEQFF
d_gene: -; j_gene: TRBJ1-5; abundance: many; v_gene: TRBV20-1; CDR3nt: TGCAGTGCTAAGGCGGCGGCGGATCAGCCCCAGCATTTT; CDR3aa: CSAKAAADQPQHF
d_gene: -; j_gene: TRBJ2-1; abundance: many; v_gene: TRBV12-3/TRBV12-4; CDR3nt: TGTGCCAGCAGTTTTCGTAATGAGCAGTTCTTC; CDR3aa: CASSFRNEQFF
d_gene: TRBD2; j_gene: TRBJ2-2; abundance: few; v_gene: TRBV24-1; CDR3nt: TGTGCCACCTCTGAAAGCGGGAGGGCCCCCGGGGAGCTGTTTTTT; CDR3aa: CATSESGRAPGELFF
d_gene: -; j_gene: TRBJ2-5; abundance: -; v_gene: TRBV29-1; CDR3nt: TGCAGCGTTGAACAAGAGACCCAGTACTTC; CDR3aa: CSVEQETQYF
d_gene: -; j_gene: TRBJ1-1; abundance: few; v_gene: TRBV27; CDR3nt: TGTGCCAGCAGTTTATGGGGTCTTGAGGACACTGAAGCTTTCTTT; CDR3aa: CASSLWGLEDTEAFF
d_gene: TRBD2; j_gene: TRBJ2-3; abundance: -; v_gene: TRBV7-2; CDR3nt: TGTGCCAGCAGCTTAGGGGGAGGGGAAGATACGCAGTATTTT; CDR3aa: CASSLGGGEDTQYF
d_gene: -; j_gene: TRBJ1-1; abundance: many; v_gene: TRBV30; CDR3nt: TGTGCCACCCCTAATAGGGAGGGGAACACTGAAGCTTTCTTT; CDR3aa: CATPNREGNTEAFF
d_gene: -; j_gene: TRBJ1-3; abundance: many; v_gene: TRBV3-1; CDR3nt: TGTGCCAGCAGCCAAGATTTCTTTGTGAGCTCTGGAAACACCATATATTTT; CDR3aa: CASSQDFFVSSGNTIYF
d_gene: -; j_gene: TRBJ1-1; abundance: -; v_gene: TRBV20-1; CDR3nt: TGCAGTGCTACCCTCGGACGGATAAACACTGAAGCTTTCTTT; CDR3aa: CSATLGRINTEAFF
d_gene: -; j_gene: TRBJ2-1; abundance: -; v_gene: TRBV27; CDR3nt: TGTGCCAGCAGGTTGGGGACGGGCCGATACAATGAGCAGTTCTTC; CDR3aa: CASRLGTGRYNEQFF
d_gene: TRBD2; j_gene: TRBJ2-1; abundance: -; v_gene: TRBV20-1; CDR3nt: TGCAGTGCTGACGGGAGAAACGGACTAGCGGGATTTAGATCCTACAATGAGCAGTTCTTC; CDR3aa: CSADGRNGLAGFRSYNEQFF
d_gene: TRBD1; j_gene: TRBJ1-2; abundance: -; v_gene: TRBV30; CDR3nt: TGTGCCTGGGGGACAGGGGACTACACCTTC; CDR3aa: CAWGTGDYTF
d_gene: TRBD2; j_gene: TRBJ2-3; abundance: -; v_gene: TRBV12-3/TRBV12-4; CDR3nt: TGTGCCAGCAGTTTAGATGGTAGCGGGTCAGATACGCAGTATTTT; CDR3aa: CASSLDGSGSDTQYF
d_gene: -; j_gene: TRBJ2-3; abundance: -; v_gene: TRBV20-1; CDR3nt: TGCAGTGCTAGAGATACCCAGCGAGCCACAGATACGCAGTATTTT; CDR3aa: CSARDTQRATDTQYF
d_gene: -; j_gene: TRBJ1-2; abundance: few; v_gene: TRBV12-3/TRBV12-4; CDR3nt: TGTGCCAGCAGTTTCGAGGGTATTGCTAACTATGGCTACACCTTC; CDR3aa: CASSFEGIANYGYTF
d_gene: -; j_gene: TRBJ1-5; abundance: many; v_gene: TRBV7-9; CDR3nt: TGTGCCAGCAGCTTAGGTATCGGACAGTCTAATAGCAATCAGCCCCAGCATTTT; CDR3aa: CASSLGIGQSNSNQPQHF
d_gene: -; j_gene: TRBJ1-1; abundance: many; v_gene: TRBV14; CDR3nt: TGTGCCAGCAGCCAAGATCTCATGAACACTGAAGCTTTCTTT; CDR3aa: CASSQDLMNTEAFF
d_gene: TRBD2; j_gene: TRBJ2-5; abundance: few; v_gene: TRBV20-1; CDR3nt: TGCAGTGCTAGAGGGGGGACTAGCGGGGAGGAGACCCAGTACTTC; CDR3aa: CSARGGTSGEETQYF
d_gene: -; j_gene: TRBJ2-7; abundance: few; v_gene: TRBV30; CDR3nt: TGTGCCTGGAGTCGACTAGGGGGTGCGGGCGAGCAGTACTTC; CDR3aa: CAWSRLGGAGEQYF
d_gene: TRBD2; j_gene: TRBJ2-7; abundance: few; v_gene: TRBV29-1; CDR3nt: TGCAGCGTCGGCGGGACTAGAAAGGATAGGAGCCAGTACTTC; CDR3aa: CSVGGTRKDRSQYF
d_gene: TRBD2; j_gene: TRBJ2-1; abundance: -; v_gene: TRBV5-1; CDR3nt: TGCGCCAGCAGGACTAGCGGGAGTATAGATGAGCAGTTCTTC; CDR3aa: CASRTSGSIDEQFF
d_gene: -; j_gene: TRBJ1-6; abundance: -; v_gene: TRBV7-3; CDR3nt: TGTGCCAGCAGCTTAAGCCTCCGGGACGGCCATAATTCACCCCTCAACTTT; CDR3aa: CASSLSLRDGHNSPLNF